This is a list of T cell receptor beta chains from one sample in a study of T-cell reconstitution after alpha-beta-depleted transplantation in children. TCRdb re-derived calls from the PCR reads in MiXCR, one entry per CDR3 protein. The data show approximately 240,000 distinct CDR3 sequences, about 9.2% seen once. Specimen: PBMCs from the stem cell graft donor, collected from the stem cell graft. The receptors were gathered from a human donor who donated a stem cell graft to a child with acute lymphoblastic leukemia. Each CDR3 is given with its conserved first and last residue.

>TRBV6-1
CASRKGETGNTIYF
>TRBV20-1
CSARDPTQLAGGWYEQYF
>TRBV29-1
CSVKTSANTEAFF
>TRBV12-3/TRBV12-4
CASSLAAEAFF
>TRBV27
CASRNGQGYEQYF
>TRBV7-6
CASTRDSNTEAFF
>TRBV20-1
CSARQGVFGDTQYF
>TRBV5-1
CASSGTDTGELFF
>TRBV29-1
CSVRVGAASGNTIYF
>TRBV2
CASSEEGQDPSYNEQFF
>TRBV20-1
CSARDVNTQYF
>TRBV12-3/TRBV12-4
CASTAVGGVQPQHF
>TRBV5-1
CASRLGSYNEQFF
>TRBV20-1
CSARDARGDIYNEQFF
>TRBV7-8
CASREGLAGGVIQRNEQFF
>TRBV6-1
CASNQDVPISYEQYF
>TRBV30
CAWGTYRGPNEKLFF
>TRBV25-1
CASRLTGGNGYTF
>TRBV7-8
CASSFSLSSGGVNEQFF
>TRBV4-2
CASSQDLRGNTGELFF
>TRBV20-1
CSVTRASPLHF
>TRBV3-1
CASSQGPGRTRRNEQFF